The 23 T cell receptor beta chains reported below all come from one sample, sequenced in a study of PD-1 blockade in classical Hodgkin lymphoma. Sequencing was performed with immunoSEQ multiplex PCR; in TCRdb, only in-frame clones are kept and a portion is missing. This sample has some 70,000 clones, with about 93% found just once. The sample's time point: newly diagnosed, previously untreated cHL patient sample. The material sequenced was peripheral blood mononuclear cells (PBMCs). Every receptor here comes from a human donor with classical Hodgkin lymphoma.

This chain joins TRBV6-5 and TRBJ1-4; 7 nucleotides align to TRBD1. The J segment lost 8 bases and the V segment lost 5 bases, leaving 5 bases of the junction unmatched. The germline gives CDR1 MNHEY, CDR2 SVGAGI. The CDR3 is made up of 13 amino acids. DNA for the CDR3: TGTGCCAGCAGTGCAAAGGGGGCGGAAAAACTGTTTTTT. It translates to CASSAKGAEKLFF.

J is TRBJ2-2 and V is TRBV5-4; the D call may be TRBD1 or TRBD2 (5 bases each). This CDR3 contains 16 residues. Germline lookup yields CDR1 SGHNT and CDR2 YYREEE (reference sequence). V was clipped by 4 bases and J by 3 bases, with 16 bases between them. The CDR3 DNA follows: TGTGCCAGCAGCCTCGTGGGGAGAGGGGACACCGGGGAGCTGTTTTTT. Its translation: CASSLVGRGDTGELFF.

The rearrangement links TRBV11-3 to TRBJ2-3; the D gene is possibly TRBD1 (6 bases). V gave up 1 base and J gave up 1 base, with 9 bases separating them. The CDR3 sequence is 15 residues long. The germline gives CDR1 SGHNT, CDR2 YENEEA. The CDR3 bases are TGTGCCAGCAGCTTAGGGGGGCACCGCACAGATACGCAGTATTTT. Protein product: CASSLGGHRTDTQYF. Full variable domain (outside the CDR3, taken from reference TRBV11-3 and TRBJ2-3): EAGVVQSPRYKIIEKKQPVAFWCNPISGHNTLYWYLQNLGQGPELLIRYENEEAVDDSQLPKDRFSAERLKGVDSTLKIQPAELGDSAVYLCASSLGGHRTDTQYFGPGTRLTVL.

The J gene is TRBJ1-1, the V gene TRBV18; D ambiguous. This CDR3 is built from 12 residues. The V gene's germline CDR1 is KGHSH and CDR2 LQKENI. The ends were cut back, 5 bases at V and 0 bases at J, with 4 bases in the middle. Written as DNA, the CDR3 is TGTGCCAGCTCAAGGATGAACACTGAAGCTTTCTTT. Translating it yields CASSRMNTEAFF.

This clone was found a few times. CDR3 protein: CASSLDGTDFRYEQYF. CDR3 coding DNA: TGTGCCAGCAGCTTAGATGGGACAGACTTTCGCTACGAGCAGTACTTC. The chain links TRBV7-8 to TRBJ2-7; 7 bases fit TRBD1. V shed 1 base and J 3 bases; nucleotides not matched to a gene: 9. CDR3 length equals 16 residues. From germline, CDR1 is SGHVS and CDR2 FQNEAQ.

The J gene is TRBJ2-7, the V gene TRBV5-4; D remains unclear. V was pared by 0 bases and J by 5 bases, with 15 bases between. This CDR3 region has 15 residues. Germline V gene data show CDR1 as SGHNT and CDR2 as YYREEE (reference sequence). CDR3 DNA: TGTGCCAGCAGCTTGGACGTACGTGTGGGCCACGAGCAGTACTTC. It yields the protein CASSLDVRVGHEQYF.

The chain recombines TRBV9 with TRBJ2-3, with TRBD2 identical over 9 bases. CDR3 size: 15 residues. The V gene end was trimmed by 4 bases and the J gene end by 4 bases; junction bases not matched to a gene: 7. Germline values: CDR1 SGDLS, CDR2 YYNGEE. In DNA form, the CDR3 reads TGTGCCAGCAGCCCAATGACTAGCGGAGCAGATACGCAGTATTTT. Protein product: CASSPMTSGADTQYF.

V gene TRBV19 combines with J gene TRBJ1-4, with 9 nucleotides matching TRBD1. In germline, CDR1 is LNHDA, CDR2 SQIVND (reference sequence). J was trimmed by 7 bases and V by 5 bases; bases with no gene match: 14. The CDR3 spans 17 residues. The CDR3 nucleotides are TGTGCCAGTAGTCCCGGAGAAAGGGGGACAGGGCGTGAAAAACTGTTTTTT. The encoded protein is CASSPGERGTGREKLFF. The full variable domain, rest sourced from reference TRBV19 and TRBJ1-4, is DGGITQSPKYLFRKEGQNVTLSCEQNLNHDAMYWYRQDPGQGLRLIYYSQIVNDFQKGDIAEGYSVSREKKESFPLTVTSAQKNPTAFYLCASSPGERGTGREKLFFGSGTQLSVL.

This clone was seen just once. This chain joins TRBV5-1 and TRBJ2-3; D is unresolved. The CDR3 is 16 amino acids. CDR1 SGHRS and CDR2 YFSETQ come from the germline V gene. V dropped 0 bases and J dropped 0 bases, with 11 bases sitting between them. In DNA, the CDR3 is TGCGCCAGCAGCTTGGCGCCATCTGGGAGCACAGATACGCAGTATTTT. It yields the protein CASSLAPSGSTDTQYF.

The chain combines TRBV30 with TRBJ2-3; 11 nucleotides match TRBD1. V lost 3 bases and J lost 4; bases outside the gene matches: 6. The germline gives CDR1 GTSNPN, CDR2 SVGIG (reference sequence). The CDR3 is 15 amino acids. This CDR3 is CAWSPRDRGADTQYF. The CDR3 DNA is TGTGCCTGGAGCCCCCGGGACAGGGGGGCAGATACGCAGTATTTT.

The chain joins TRBV9 to TRBJ2-1; maybe TRBD2 (5 bases). The V end lost 3 bases, the J end lost 2 bases, and 6 bases lay between the germline ends. The germline V gene encodes CDR1 SGDLS and CDR2 YYNGEE. The CDR3 totals 13 residues. DNA for the CDR3: TGTGCCAGCAGCGCCGGGGCCTACAATGAGCAGTTCTTC. It specifies CASSAGAYNEQFF.

V gene TRBV18 combines with J gene TRBJ1-2; possibly TRBD1 for D (5 bases). The germline V gene has CDR1 KGHSH and CDR2 LQKENI. CDR3 length equals 16 residues. The ends were cut back, 0 bases at V and 3 bases at J, with 14 bases in the middle. The CDR3 region is CASSPPGVGPDYGYTF. Written as DNA, the CDR3 is TGTGCCAGCTCACCACCGGGGGTGGGGCCGGACTATGGCTACACCTTC.

This chain uses TRBV4-2 with TRBJ2-7, with unresolved D. This CDR3 has 13 amino acids. V lost 0 bases and J 7 bases, leaving 10 bases between the germline ends. Germline CDR1 reads LGHNA; CDR2 reads YNFKEQ. The CDR3 loop is CASSQDPAEEQYF. For the CDR3, the DNA is TGTGCCAGCAGCCAAGATCCGGCGGAAGAGCAGTACTTC.

The V and J genes are TRBV7-8 and TRBJ1-2; no clear D gene. Germline assignment: CDR1 SGHVS and CDR2 FQNEAQ. The CDR3 is 19 residues long. V shed 2 bases and J shed 0 bases, with 22 bases lying between them. DNA for the CDR3: TGTGCCAGCAGCTTATCTTTCAGTTTCGGGCAGCAAGCTAACTATGGCTACACCTTC. It is translated as CASSLSFSFGQQANYGYTF.

This clone has just a few counts. The chain uses TRBV6-5 and TRBJ2-3, with D hard to call. Between the trimmed V and J ends, which lost 5 bases and 9 bases, there was a span of 12 bases. The CDR3 loop spans 12 amino acids. Germline V CDR1 and CDR2: MNHEY, SVGAGI. CDR3: CASSARGDTQYF. CDR3 nucleotides: TGTGCCAGCAGTGCCCGTGGAGACACGCAGTATTTT.

The chain combines TRBV7-2 with TRBJ2-7; D might be TRBD2 (5 bases). This CDR3 has 12 amino acids. Germline lookup yields CDR1 SGHTA and CDR2 FQGNSA. Between the trimmed V and J ends, which lost 5 bases and 4 bases, there was a span of 9 bases. CDR3 amino acids: CASSHRTYEQYF. The DNA of the CDR3 is TGTGCCAGCAGCCATCGGACTTACGAGCAGTACTTC.

The V call is TRBV27, the J call TRBJ1-5; D is uncertain. In germline, CDR1 is MNHEY, CDR2 SMNVEV (reference sequence). The V end lost 3 bases, the J end lost 6 bases, and 9 bases lay between the germline ends. This CDR3 region has 13 residues. The CDR3 bases are TGTGCCAGCAGTTTTTCCCCCAGTCAGCCCCAGCATTTT. Translating it yields CASSFSPSQPQHF.

The CDR3 region has the DNA TGTGCCAGCAGTTTATTCGGACAGCTAAATCAGCCCCAGCATTTT. It translates to CASSLFGQLNQPQHF. The chain combines TRBV28 with TRBJ1-5, with D maybe TRBD1 (6 bases). This CDR3 is 15 amino acids long. Trimming stripped 1 base from V and 4 bases from J, with 11 bases between. CDR1 and CDR2 (germline): MDHEN, SYDVKM. Complete variable domain (other parts from reference TRBV28 and TRBJ1-5): DVKVTQSSRYLVKRTGEKVFLECVQDMDHENMFWYRQDPGLGLRLIYFSYDVKMKEKGDIPEGYSVSREKKERFSLILESASTNQTSMYLCASSLFGQLNQPQHFGDGTRLSIL.

The chain combines TRBV2 with TRBJ1-2; maybe TRBD1 (6 bases). V gave up 0 bases and J gave up 8 bases, with 16 bases separating them. Germline V gives CDR1 SNHLY, CDR2 FYNNEI. The CDR3 extends over 15 amino acids. Here the CDR3 DNA reads TGTGCCAGCAGTGAAGCGGGGGGCCCAGTCTCCGGCTACACCTTC. It is translated as CASSEAGGPVSGYTF.

CDR3 DNA: TGTGCCAGTAGTATCAGCCCCGCAGGGGACTATGGCTACACCTTC. Its translation is CASSISPAGDYGYTF. The V gene is TRBV19, the J gene TRBJ1-2, with D possibly TRBD1 on 6 matching bases. Trimming took off 3 bases at V and 3 bases at J, with 14 bases between the two ends. Per germline, CDR1 LNHDA and CDR2 SQIVND (reference sequence). The CDR3 consists of 15 residues.

The chain recombines TRBV7-2 with TRBJ2-2; weak D call: TRBD1 (5 bases). Germline V gene data show CDR1 as SGHTA and CDR2 as FQGNSA. The length of the CDR3 is 16 residues. The V end was cut by 6 bases, the J end by 1 base, with 15 bases between. CDR3 loop: CASRVLGAQNTGELFF. For the CDR3, the DNA is TGTGCCAGCAGGGTGCTTGGGGCCCAGAACACCGGGGAGCTGTTTTTT. Variable domain in full (rest from reference TRBV7-2 and TRBJ2-2): GAGVSQSPSNKVTEKGKDVELRCDPISGHTALYWYRQSLGQGLEFLIYFQGNSAPDKSGLPSDRFSAERTGGSVSTLTIQRTQQEDSAVYLCASRVLGAQNTGELFFGEGSRLTVL.

The J gene is TRBJ2-1, the V gene TRBV7-2, with 7 bases aligning to TRBD1. The length of the CDR3 is 15 residues. Trimming removed 6 bases from V and 4 bases from J; junction bases left unmatched: 9. Germline CDR1 and CDR2: SGHTA and FQGNSA. The CDR3 coding sequence is TGTGCCAGCAGTTGGAACCGGGACAGTTACAATGAGCAGTTCTTC. It specifies CASSWNRDSYNEQFF.

V is TRBV29-1 and J is TRBJ2-3; 7 bases are a match to TRBD1. From germline, CDR1 is SQVTM and CDR2 ANQGSEA. The CDR3 spans 18 residues. Trimming cost V 2 bases and J 0 bases; bases outside gene matches: 14. The CDR3 region has the DNA TGCAGCGTTGAAAATGTGGTAGGCGACAGGGCTAGCACAGATACGCAGTATTTT. It is translated as CSVENVVGDRASTDTQYF.